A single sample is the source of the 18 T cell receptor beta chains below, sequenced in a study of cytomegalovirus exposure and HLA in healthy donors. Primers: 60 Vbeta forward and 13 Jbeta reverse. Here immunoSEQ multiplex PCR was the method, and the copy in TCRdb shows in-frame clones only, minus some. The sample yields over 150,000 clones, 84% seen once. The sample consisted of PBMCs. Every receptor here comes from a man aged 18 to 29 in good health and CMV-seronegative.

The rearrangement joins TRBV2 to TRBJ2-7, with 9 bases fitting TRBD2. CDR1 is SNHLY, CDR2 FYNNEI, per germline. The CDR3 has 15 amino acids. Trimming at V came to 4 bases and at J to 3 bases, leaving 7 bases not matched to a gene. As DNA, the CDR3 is TGTGCCAGCAGTGGTGAGCGGGGGGCTTTCTACGAGCAGTACTTC. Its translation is CASSGERGAFYEQYF. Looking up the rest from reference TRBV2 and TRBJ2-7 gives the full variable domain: EPEVTQTPSHQVTQMGQEVILRCVPISNHLYFYWYRQILGQKVEFLVSFYNNEISEKSEIFDDQFSVERPDGSNFTLKIRSTKLEDSAMYFCASSGERGAFYEQYFGPGTRLTVT.

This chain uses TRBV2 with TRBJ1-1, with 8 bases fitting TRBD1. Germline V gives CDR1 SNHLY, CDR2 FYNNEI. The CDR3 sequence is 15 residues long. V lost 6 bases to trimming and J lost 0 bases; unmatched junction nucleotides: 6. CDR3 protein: CASRTGTGLNTEAFF. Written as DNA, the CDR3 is TGTGCCAGCAGAACCGGGACAGGTTTGAACACTGAAGCTTTCTTT.

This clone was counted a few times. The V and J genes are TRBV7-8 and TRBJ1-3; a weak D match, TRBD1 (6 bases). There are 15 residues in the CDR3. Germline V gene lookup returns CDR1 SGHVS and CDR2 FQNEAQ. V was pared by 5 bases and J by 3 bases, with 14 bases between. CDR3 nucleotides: TGTGCCAGCAGCCACACGGACAGCCTTGGAAACACCATATATTTT. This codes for CASSHTDSLGNTIYF.

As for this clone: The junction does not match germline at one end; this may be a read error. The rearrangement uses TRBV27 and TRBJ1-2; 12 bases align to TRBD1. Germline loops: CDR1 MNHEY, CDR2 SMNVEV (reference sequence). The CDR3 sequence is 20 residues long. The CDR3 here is CASSLSRVNLGTGGTYSYTF. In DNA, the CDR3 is TGTGCCAGCAGTTTATCGAGGGTAAATTTAGGGACAGGGGGCACCTATAGCTACACCTTC.

CDR3 DNA sequence: TGTGCCAGCAGCCTAAACAGGGGTCAGACTGAAGCTTTCTTT. It specifies CASSLNRGQTEAFF. The V gene is TRBV7-8, the J gene TRBJ1-1, with 7 bases that match TRBD1. The V and J ends lost 5 bases and 5 bases, in that order; junction bases with no gene match: 8. Germline V lookup: CDR1 SGHVS, CDR2 FQNEAQ. The CDR3 spans 14 residues.

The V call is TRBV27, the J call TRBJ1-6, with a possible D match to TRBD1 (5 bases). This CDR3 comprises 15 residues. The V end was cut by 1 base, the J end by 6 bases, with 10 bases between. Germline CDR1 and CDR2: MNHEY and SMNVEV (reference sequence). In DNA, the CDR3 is TGTGCCAGCAGTTTATTGGGGCAGACTAATTCACCCCTCCACTTT. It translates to CASSLLGQTNSPLHF.

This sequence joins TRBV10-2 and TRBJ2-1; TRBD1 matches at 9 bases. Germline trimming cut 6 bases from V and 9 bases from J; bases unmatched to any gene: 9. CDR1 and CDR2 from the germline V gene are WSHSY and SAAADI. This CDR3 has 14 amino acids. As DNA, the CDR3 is TGCGCCAGCAGCGAAAACAGGGGGCACGGTGAGCAGTTCTTC. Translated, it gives CASSENRGHGEQFF.

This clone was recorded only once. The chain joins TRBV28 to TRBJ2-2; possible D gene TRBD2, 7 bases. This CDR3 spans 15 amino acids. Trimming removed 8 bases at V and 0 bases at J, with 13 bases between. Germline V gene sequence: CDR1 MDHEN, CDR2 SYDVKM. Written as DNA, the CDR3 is TGTGCCAGCCGGGGGGCGCCCCCGAACACCGGGGAGCTGTTTTTT. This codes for CASRGAPPNTGELFF.

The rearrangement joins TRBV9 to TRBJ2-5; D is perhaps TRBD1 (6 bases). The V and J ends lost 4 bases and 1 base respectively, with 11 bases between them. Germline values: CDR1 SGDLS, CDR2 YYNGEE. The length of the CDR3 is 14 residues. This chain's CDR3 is CASSTAGAQETQYF. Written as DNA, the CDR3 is TGTGCCAGCAGCACCGCAGGGGCCCAAGAGACCCAGTACTTC.

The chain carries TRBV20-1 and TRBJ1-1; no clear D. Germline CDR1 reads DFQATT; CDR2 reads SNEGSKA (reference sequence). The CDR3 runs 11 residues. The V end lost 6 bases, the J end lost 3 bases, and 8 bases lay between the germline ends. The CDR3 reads CSAATYTEAFF. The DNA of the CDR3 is TGCAGTGCCGCAACTTACACTGAAGCTTTCTTT.

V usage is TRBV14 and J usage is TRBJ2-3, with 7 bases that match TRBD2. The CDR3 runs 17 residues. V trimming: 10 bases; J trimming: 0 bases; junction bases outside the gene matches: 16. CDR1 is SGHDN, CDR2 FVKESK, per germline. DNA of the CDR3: TGTGCCACCGGGTGGGCTAGCGGAGTAACTAGCACAGATACGCAGTATTTT. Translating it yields CATGWASGVTSTDTQYF.

The CDR3 sequence: CASSYSGTGSGTQYF. Here the CDR3 DNA reads TGTGCCAGCAGTTACTCGGGGACAGGGTCTGGTACGCAGTATTTT. The chain has TRBV6-5 and TRBJ2-3; TRBD1 matches at 9 bases. Germline V lookup: CDR1 MNHEY, CDR2 SVGAGI. The CDR3 sequence is 15 residues long. Losses at the gene ends were 0 bases for V and 8 bases for J; bases not matched to a gene: 6.

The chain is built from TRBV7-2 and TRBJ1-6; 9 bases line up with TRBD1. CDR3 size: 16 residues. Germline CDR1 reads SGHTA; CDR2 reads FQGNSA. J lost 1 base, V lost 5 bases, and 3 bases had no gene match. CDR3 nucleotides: TGTGCCAGCAGCCCCGACAGGGGGTCCTATAATTCACCCCTCCACTTT. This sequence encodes CASSPDRGSYNSPLHF.

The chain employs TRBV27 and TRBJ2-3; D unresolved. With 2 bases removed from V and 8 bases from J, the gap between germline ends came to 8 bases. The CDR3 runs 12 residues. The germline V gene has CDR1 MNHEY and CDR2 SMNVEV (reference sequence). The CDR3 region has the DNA TGTGCCAGCAGTTTAGCTTCGGGTACGCAGTATTTT. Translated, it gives CASSLASGTQYF.

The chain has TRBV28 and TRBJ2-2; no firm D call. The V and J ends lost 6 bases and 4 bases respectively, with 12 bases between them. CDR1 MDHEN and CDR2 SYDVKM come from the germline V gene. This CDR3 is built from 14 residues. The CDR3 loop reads CASRGARSTGELFF. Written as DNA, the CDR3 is TGTGCCAGCAGAGGAGCTCGGAGCACCGGGGAGCTGTTTTTT.

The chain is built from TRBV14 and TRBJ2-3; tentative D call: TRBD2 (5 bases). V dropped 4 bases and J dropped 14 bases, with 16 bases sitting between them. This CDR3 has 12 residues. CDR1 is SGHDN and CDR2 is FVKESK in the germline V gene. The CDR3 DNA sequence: TGTGCCAGCAGCCCCGGACTCTCGCGCTGGTATTTT. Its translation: CASSPGLSRWYF.

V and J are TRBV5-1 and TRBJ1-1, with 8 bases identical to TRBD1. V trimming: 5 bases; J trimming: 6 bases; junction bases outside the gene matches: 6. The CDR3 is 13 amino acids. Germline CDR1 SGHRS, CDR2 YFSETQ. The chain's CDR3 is CASSPGQGPEAFF. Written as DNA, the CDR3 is TGCGCCAGCAGTCCTGGACAGGGTCCTGAAGCTTTCTTT.

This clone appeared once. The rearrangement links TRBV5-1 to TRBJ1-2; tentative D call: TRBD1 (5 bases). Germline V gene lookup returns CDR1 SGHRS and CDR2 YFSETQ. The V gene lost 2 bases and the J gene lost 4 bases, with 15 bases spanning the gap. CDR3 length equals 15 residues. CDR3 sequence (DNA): TGCGCCAGCAGCTTTATGGGGGAGGATAGCTATGGCTACACCTTC. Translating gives CASSFMGEDSYGYTF.